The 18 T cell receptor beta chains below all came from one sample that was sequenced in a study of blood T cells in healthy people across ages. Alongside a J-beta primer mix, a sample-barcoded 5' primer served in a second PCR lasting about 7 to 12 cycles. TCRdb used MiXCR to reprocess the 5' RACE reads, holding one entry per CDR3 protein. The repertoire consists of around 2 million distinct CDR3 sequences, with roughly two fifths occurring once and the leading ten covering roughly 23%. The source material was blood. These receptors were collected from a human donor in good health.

As DNA, the CDR3 is TGTGCCAGCAGCCCCTACATGGGACAGAGCTCCTACGAGCAGTACTTC. This gives the protein CASSPYMGQSSYEQYF. The gene calls are TRBV7-2 and TRBJ2-7; 7 nucleotides align to TRBD1. CDR1 is SGHTA, CDR2 FQGNSA, per germline. CDR3 length: 16 amino acids. Trimming took 5 bases from V and 0 from J; bases not matched to a gene: 10.

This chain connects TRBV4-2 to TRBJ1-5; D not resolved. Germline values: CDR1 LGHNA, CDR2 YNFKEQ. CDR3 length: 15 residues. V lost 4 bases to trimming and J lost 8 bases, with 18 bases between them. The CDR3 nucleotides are TGTGCCAGCAGCCCGATTGGTAGGGCTGTGGAGCCCCAGCATTTT. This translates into CASSPIGRAVEPQHF.

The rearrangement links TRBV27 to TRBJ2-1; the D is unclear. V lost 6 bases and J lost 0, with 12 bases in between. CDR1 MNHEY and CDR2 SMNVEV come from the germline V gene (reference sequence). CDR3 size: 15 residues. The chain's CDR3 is CASRSLESSYNEQFF. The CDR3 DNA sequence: TGTGCCAGCAGGTCACTGGAAAGCTCCTACAATGAGCAGTTCTTC.

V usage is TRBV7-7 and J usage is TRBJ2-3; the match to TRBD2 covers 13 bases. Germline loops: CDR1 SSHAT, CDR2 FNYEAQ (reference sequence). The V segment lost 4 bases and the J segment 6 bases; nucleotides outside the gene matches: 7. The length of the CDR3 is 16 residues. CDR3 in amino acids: CASSSGLAGARDTQYF. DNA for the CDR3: TGTGCCAGCAGCTCCGGACTAGCGGGGGCGAGGGATACGCAGTATTTT. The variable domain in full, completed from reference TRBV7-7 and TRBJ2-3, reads GAGVSQSPRYKVTKRGQDVTLRCDPISSHATLYWYQQALGQGPEFLTYFNYEAQPDKSGLPSDRFSAERPEGSISTLTIQRTEQRDSAMYRCASSSGLAGARDTQYFGPGTRLTVL.

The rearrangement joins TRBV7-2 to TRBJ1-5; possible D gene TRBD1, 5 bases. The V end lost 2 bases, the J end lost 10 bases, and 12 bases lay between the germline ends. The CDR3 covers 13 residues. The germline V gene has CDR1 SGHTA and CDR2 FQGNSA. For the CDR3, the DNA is TGTGCCAGCAGCTTATTCAAACAGGCTCCCCAGCATTTT. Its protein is CASSLFKQAPQHF.

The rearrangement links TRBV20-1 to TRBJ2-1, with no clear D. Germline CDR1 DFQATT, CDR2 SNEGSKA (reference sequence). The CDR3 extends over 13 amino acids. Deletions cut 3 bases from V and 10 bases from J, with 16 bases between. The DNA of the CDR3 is TGCAGTGCTAGCTCCTCCGCCCTGGGCGAGCAGTTCTTC. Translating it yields CSASSSALGEQFF.

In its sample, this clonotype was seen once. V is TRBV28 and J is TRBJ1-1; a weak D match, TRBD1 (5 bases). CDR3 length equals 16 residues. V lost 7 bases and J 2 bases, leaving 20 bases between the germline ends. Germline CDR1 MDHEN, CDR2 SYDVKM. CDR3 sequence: CASTFVLGGSNTEAFF. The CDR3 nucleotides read TGTGCCAGCACCTTTGTCCTTGGGGGTAGCAACACTGAAGCTTTCTTT.

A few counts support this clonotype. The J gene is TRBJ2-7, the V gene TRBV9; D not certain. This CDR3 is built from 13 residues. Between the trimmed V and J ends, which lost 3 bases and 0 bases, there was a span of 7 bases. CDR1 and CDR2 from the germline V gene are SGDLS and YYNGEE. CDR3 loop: CASSGRFSYEQYF. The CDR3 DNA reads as TGTGCCAGCAGCGGACGGTTCTCCTACGAGCAGTACTTC.

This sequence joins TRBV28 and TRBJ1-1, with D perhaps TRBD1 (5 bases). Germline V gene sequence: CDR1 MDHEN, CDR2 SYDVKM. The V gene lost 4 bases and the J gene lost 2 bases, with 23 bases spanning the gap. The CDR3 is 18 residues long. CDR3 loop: CASSSGTLTLIRNTEAFF. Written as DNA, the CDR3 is TGTGCCAGCAGTTCCGGGACTTTGACCCTAATCCGAAACACTGAAGCTTTCTTT.

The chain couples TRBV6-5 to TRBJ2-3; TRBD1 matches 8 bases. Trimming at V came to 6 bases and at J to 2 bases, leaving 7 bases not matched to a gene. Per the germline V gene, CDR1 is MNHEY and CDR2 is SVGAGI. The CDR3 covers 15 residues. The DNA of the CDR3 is TGTGCCAGCAGCCACCGGGACAGGTTCACAGATACGCAGTATTTT. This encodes CASSHRDRFTDTQYF.

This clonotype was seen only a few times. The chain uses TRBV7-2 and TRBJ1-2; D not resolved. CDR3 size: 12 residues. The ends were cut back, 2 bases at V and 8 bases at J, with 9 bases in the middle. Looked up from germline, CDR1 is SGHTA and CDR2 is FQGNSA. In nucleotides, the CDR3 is TGTGCCAGCAGCTTAAGGGCATTGGGCTACACCTTC. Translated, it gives CASSLRALGYTF.

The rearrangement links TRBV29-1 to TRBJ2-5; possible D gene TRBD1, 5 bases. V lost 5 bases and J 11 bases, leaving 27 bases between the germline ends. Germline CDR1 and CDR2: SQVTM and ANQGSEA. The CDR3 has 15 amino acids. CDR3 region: CSVRQGFFDSDGQYF. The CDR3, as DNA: TGCAGCGTTCGCCAGGGTTTCTTTGACTCCGACGGGCAGTACTTC.

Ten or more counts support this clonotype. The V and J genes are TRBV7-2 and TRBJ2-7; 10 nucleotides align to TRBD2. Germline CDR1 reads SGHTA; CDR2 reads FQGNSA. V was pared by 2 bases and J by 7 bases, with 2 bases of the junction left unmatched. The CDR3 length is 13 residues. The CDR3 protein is CASSLHSGGEQYF. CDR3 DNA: TGTGCCAGCAGCTTACATAGCGGGGGGGAGCAGTACTTC.

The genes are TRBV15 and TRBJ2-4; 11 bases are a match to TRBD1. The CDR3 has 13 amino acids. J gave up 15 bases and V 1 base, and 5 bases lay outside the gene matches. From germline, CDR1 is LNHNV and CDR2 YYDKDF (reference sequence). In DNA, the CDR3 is TGTGCCACCAGCAGAGGGGGGACAGGGGGTTCGTACTTC. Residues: CATSRGGTGGSYF.

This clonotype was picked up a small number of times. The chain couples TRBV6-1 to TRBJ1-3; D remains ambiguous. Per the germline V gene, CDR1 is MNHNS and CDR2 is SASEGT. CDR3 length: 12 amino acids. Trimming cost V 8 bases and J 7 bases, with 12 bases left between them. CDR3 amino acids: CASVSFVNTIYF. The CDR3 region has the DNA TGTGCCAGCGTTTCTTTCGTGAACACCATATATTTT.

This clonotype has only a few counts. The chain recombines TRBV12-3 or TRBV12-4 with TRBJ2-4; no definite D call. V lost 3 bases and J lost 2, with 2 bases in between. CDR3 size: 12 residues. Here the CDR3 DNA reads TGTGCCAGCAGTTTTACCAAAAACATTCAGTACTTC. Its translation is CASSFTKNIQYF.

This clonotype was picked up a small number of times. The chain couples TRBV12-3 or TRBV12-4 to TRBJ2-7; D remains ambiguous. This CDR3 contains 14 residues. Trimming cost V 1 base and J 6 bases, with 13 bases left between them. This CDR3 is CASSLGSSLFEQYF. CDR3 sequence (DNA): TGTGCCAGCAGTTTAGGGTCTAGTTTGTTCGAGCAGTACTTC.

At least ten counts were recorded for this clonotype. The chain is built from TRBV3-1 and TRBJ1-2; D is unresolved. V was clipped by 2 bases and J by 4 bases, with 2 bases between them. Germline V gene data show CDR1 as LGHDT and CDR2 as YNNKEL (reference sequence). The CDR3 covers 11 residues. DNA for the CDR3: TGTGCCAGCAGCCAATCCTATGGCTACACCTTC. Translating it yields CASSQSYGYTF.